This T cell receptor beta chain came from a study of T cell responses to AZD1222 COVID-19 vaccine. Regarding the study as a whole: Donors were chiefly white British, with a greater number of females, and clonal diversity was perhaps underestimated. AZD1222 recipients seropositive at baseline numbered only five or six. Close to half of all spike-specific TCRs reportedly target regions of the variants that are unmutated. When two AZD1222 doses had been given, Spike-specific TCR breadth and depth rose.

The assay was immunoSEQ multiplex PCR, and TCRdb's table has in-frame clones only and misses some. The sample yields approximately 94,000 clones, around 87% seen once. This CDR3 spans 16 amino acids. Germline values: CDR1 MDHEN, CDR2 SYDVKM. Trimming stripped 5 bases from V and 5 bases from J, with 22 bases between. As regards this clone: Its target is unknown.

The receptor was isolated from an adult in good health. The input for sequencing was peripheral blood, taken on day 0 of MenACWY control vaccination. This sequence joins TRBV28 and TRBJ2-7, with D possibly matching TRBD1 (6 bases). The CDR3 DNA is TGTGCCAGCAGTGCCACCGGGACATCTATCGGGGACGAGCAGTACTTC. Translating gives CASSATGTSIGDEQYF.